Presented here are 5 T cell receptor beta chains from one specimen sequenced in a study of graft-versus-host responses after intestinal transplantation (TCRdb year 2021). Library construction relied on the immunoSEQ multiplex PCR assay. The source is immuneACCESS, and TCRdb retained only in-frame sequences with V and J called. Part of the clones is not carried over; for the studies checked, unresolved V genes explain less than half of this, and the remainder is unexplained. Counted in this sample were 99,000 or so clones; roughly 82% of them appeared once. Jointly, the top ten make up more than 1.4% of the sample. Specimen: PBMCs, collected 255 days after intestinal transplant. Receptors were obtained from a human patient who received an intestinal transplant, so some T cells may come from the graft donor.

The V and J genes are TRBV9 and TRBJ2-1; D is undetermined. The V end lost 1 base, the J end lost 3 bases, and 23 bases lay between the germline ends. The CDR3 has 19 amino acids. Germline V gives CDR1 SGDLS, CDR2 YYNGEE. The chain's CDR3 is CASSVTPTSTTINYNEQFF. The CDR3 region has the DNA TGTGCCAGCAGCGTAACCCCTACCTCGACGACGATAAACTACAATGAGCAGTTCTTC.

This chain connects TRBV30 to TRBJ1-1; 7 positions agree with TRBD1. CDR1 is GTSNPN, CDR2 SVGIG, per germline (reference sequence). V shed 7 bases, J shed 1 base, and the junction held 3 bases outside the gene matches. This CDR3 has 12 amino acids. The CDR3 region is CAFDRENTEAFF. Written as DNA, the CDR3 is TGTGCCTTCGACAGGGAGAACACTGAAGCTTTCTTT.

The V call is TRBV28, the J call TRBJ1-4; D possibly corresponds to TRBD1 (5 bases). The CDR3 covers 18 residues. The V gene lost 7 bases and the J gene lost 0 bases, with 21 bases spanning the gap. Germline CDR1 is MDHEN and CDR2 is SYDVKM. The CDR3 is CASTPSPGTHTTNEKLFF. The CDR3 DNA reads as TGTGCCAGCACCCCCTCACCCGGGACCCACACAACTAATGAAAAACTGTTTTTT.

This clone was detected only a few times. This chain connects TRBV6-5 to TRBJ2-7; TRBD1 matches at 11 bases. This CDR3 comprises 16 residues. The germline gives CDR1 MNHEY, CDR2 SVGAGI. The junction had 8 bases not matched to a gene; V was cut back by 4 bases and J by 3 bases. CDR3 coding DNA: TGTGCCAGCAGTTTTCATTCCGGGACAGGGGGCTACGAGCAGTACTTC. This gives the protein CASSFHSGTGGYEQYF.

Points on this clone: At the DNA level, this CDR3 is encoded by other sequences in the same sample as well. The V gene is TRBV19, the J gene TRBJ2-7; 10 nucleotides match TRBD2. The trim removed 8 bases at V and 2 bases at J, leaving 3 bases unmatched. CDR1 is LNHDA and CDR2 is SQIVND in the germline V gene (reference sequence). This CDR3 spans 13 amino acids. The chain's CDR3 is CASSTSGPYEQYF. The CDR3 DNA is TGTGCCAGTTCGACTAGCGGGCCCTACGAGCAGTACTTC.